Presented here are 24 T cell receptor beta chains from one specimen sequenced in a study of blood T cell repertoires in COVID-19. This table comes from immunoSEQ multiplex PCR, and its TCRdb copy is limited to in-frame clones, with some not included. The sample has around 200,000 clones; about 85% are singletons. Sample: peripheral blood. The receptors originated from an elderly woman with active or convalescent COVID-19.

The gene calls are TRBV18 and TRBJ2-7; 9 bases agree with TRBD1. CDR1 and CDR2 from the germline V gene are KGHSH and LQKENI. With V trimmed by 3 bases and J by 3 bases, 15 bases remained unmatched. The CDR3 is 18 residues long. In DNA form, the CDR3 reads TGTGCCAGCTCACCCCTCGGCTCTTGGCGACAGGGGGTCTACGAGCAGTACTTC. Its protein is CASSPLGSWRQGVYEQYF.

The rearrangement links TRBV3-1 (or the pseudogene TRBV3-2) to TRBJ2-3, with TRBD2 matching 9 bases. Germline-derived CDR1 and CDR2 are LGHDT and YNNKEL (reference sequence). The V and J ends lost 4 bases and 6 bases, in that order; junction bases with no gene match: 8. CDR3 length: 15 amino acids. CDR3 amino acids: CASSRGGLAGDTQYF. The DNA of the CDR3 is TGTGCCAGCAGCCGCGGGGGACTAGCAGGTGATACGCAGTATTTT.

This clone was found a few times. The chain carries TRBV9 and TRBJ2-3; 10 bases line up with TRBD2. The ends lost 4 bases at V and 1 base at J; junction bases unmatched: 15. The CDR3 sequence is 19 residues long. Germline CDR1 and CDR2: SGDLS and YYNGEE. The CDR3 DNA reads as TGTGCCAGCAGCCCGACCGGGAGCGGGGGGGGTTTCGGCACAGATACGCAGTATTTT. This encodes CASSPTGSGGGFGTDTQYF.

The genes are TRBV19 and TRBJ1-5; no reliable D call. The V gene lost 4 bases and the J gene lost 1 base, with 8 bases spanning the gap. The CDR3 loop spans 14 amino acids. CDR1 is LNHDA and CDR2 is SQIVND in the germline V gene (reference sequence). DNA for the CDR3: TGTGCCAGTAGTACTGTGGCCAGCAATCAGCCCCAGCATTTT. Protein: CASSTVASNQPQHF.

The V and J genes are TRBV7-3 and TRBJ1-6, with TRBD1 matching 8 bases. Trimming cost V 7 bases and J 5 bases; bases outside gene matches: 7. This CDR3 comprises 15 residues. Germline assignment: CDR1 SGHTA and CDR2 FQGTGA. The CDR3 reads CASKRGTGDNSPLHF. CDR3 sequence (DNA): TGTGCCAGCAAGCGAGGGACAGGTGATAATTCACCCCTCCACTTT. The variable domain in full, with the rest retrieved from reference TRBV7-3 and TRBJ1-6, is GAGVSQTPSNKVTEKGKYVELRCDPISGHTALYWYRQSLGQGPEFLIYFQGTGAADDSGLPNDRFFAVRPEGSVSTLKIQRTERGDSAVYLCASKRGTGDNSPLHFGNGTRLTVT.

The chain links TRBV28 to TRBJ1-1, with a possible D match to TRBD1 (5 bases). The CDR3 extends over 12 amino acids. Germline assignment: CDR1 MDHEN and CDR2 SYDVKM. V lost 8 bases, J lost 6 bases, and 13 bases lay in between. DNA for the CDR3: TGTGCCAGCCACAGGTGGAGAGCTGAAGCTTTCTTT. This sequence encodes CASHRWRAEAFF.

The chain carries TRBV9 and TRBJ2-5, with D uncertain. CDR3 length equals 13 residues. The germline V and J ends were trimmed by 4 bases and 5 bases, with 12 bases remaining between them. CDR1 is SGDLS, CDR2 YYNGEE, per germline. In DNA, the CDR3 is TGTGCCAGCAGCCCTAACCCCTGGGAGACCCAGTACTTC. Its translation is CASSPNPWETQYF.

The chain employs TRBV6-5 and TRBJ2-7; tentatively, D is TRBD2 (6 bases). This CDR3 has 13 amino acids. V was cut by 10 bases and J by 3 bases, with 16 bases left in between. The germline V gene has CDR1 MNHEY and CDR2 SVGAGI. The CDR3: CATSRDSYYEQYF. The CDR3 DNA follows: TGTGCCACCAGCCGGGACTCGTACTACGAGCAGTACTTC.

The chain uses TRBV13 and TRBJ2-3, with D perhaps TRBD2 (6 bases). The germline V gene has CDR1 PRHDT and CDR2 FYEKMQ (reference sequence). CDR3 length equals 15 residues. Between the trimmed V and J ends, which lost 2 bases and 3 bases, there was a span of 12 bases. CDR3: CASSLTGSKTDTQYF. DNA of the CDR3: TGTGCCAGCAGCTTAACCGGGAGCAAAACAGATACGCAGTATTTT.

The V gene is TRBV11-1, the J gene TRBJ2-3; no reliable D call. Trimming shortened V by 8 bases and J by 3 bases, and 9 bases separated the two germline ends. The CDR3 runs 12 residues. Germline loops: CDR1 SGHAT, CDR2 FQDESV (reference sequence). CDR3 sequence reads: CASSRRTDTQYF. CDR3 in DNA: TGTGCCAGCTCTAGAAGGACAGATACGCAGTATTTT.

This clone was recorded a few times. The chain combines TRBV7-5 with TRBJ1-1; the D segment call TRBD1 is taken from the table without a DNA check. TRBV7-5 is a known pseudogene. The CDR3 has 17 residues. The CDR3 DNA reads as TGTGCCAGAAGCTCAAGACAGGACCCTGCGGTGAACACTGAAGCTTTCTTT. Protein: CARSSRQDPAVNTEAFF.

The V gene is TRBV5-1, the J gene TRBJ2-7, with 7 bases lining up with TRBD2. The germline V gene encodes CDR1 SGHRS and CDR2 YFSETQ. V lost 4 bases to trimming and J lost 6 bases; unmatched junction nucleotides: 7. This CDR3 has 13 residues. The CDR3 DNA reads TGCGCCAGCAGCCCTGGGGGGGACCGCGAGCAGTACTTC. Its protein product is CASSPGGDREQYF.

CDR3 protein: CAISGTGAPLFEQYF. The CDR3 coding sequence is TGTGCCATCAGTGGGACAGGGGCCCCGCTCTTCGAGCAGTACTTC. V is TRBV10-3 and J is TRBJ2-7; TRBD1 agrees at 9 bases. Germline V gene data show CDR1 as ENHRY and CDR2 as SYGVKD. The ends lost 4 bases at V and 6 bases at J; junction bases unmatched: 10. This CDR3 has 15 amino acids.

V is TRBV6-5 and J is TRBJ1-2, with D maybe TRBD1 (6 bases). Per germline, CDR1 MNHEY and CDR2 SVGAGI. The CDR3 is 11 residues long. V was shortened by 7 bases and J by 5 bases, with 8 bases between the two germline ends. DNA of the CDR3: TGTGCCAGCACCACAGGGTATGGCTACACCTTC. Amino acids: CASTTGYGYTF.

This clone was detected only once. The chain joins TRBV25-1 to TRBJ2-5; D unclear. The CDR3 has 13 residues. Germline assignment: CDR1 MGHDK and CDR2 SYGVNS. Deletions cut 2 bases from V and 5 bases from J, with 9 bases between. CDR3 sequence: CASSEGVWETQYF. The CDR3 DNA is TGTGCCAGCAGTGAAGGAGTTTGGGAGACCCAGTACTTC.

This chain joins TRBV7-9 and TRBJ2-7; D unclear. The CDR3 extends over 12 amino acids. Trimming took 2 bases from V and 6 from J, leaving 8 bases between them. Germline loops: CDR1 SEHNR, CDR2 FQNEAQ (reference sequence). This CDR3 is CASSLIRSEQYF. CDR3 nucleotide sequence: TGTGCCAGCAGCTTAATTAGGAGCGAGCAGTACTTC.

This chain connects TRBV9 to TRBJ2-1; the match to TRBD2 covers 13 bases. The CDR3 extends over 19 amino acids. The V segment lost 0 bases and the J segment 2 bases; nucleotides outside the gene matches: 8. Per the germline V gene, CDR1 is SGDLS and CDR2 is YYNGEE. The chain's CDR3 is CASSVEGTSGTVAYNEQFF. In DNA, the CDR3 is TGTGCCAGCAGCGTAGAAGGGACTAGCGGGACCGTGGCCTACAATGAGCAGTTCTTC.

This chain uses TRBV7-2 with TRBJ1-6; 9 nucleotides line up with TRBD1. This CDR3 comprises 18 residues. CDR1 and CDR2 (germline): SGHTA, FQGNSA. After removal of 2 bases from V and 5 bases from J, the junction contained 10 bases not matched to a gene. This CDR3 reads CASSLLQGAMKNNSPLHF. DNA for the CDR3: TGTGCCAGCAGCTTATTACAGGGGGCGATGAAAAATAATTCACCCCTCCACTTT.

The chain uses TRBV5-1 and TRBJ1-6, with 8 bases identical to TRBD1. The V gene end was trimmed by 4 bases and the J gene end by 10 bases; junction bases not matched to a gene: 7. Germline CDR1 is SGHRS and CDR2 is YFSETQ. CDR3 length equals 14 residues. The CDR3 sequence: CASSPDRGASPLHF. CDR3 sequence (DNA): TGCGCCAGCAGCCCCGACAGGGGAGCGTCACCCCTCCACTTT.

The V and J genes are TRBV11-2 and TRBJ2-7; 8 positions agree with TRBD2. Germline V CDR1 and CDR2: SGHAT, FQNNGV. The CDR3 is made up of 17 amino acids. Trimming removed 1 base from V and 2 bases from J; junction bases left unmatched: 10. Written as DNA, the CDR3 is TGTGCCAGCAGCTTAGTAGTGGCTAGCGGGCTGGCCTACGAGCAGTACTTC. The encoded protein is CASSLVVASGLAYEQYF. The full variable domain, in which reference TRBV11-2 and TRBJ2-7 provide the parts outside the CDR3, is EAGVAQSPRYKIIEKRQSVAFWCNPISGHATLYWYQQILGQGPKLLIQFQNNGVVDDSQLPKDRFSAERLKGVDSTLKIQPAKLEDSAVYLCASSLVVASGLAYEQYFGPGTRLTVT.

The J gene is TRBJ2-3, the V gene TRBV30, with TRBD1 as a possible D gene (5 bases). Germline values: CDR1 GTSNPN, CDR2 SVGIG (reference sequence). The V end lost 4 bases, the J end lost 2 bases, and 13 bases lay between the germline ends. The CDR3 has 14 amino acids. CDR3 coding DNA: TGTGCCTGGAAGGGGAACAGTCCCACAGATACGCAGTATTTT. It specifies CAWKGNSPTDTQYF. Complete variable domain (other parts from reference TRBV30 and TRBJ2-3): SQTIHQWPATLVQPVGSPLSLECTVEGTSNPNLYWYRQAAGRGLQLLFYSVGIGQISSEVPQNLSASRPQDRQFILSSKKLLLSDSGFYLCAWKGNSPTDTQYFGPGTRLTVL.

CDR3 residues: CASSYSGQGGYYGYTF. The CDR3 nucleotides read TGTGCCAGCAGTTACTCGGGACAGGGGGGATACTATGGCTACACCTTC. The V gene is TRBV6-5, the J gene TRBJ1-2; 11 bases line up with TRBD1. Germline CDR1 reads MNHEY; CDR2 reads SVGAGI. After removal of 0 bases from V and 3 bases from J, the junction contained 3 bases not matched to a gene. This CDR3 region has 16 residues.

CDR3 sequence (DNA): TGTGCCAGCAGTGACTCGGACGGGAGAGGCTACACCTTC. Amino acid sequence: CASSDSDGRGYTF. The chain recombines TRBV6-4 with TRBJ1-2; D gene uncertain. This CDR3 has 13 amino acids. V dropped 0 bases and J dropped 8 bases, with 10 bases sitting between them. Germline V gene lookup returns CDR1 MRHNA and CDR2 SNTAGT.

For the CDR3, the DNA is TGTGCCAGCAGCTTGAGGGCTAACACTGAAGCTTTCTTT. Residues: CASSLRANTEAFF. The chain has TRBV11-2 and TRBJ1-1; D uncertain. V was clipped by 3 bases and J by 2 bases, with 7 bases between them. The germline V gene has CDR1 SGHAT and CDR2 FQNNGV. This CDR3 is built from 13 residues.